This TCR beta chain was retrieved from a study of control samples from healthy donors and cancer patients. Only in-frame clones appear in the TCRdb table, and some are missing; sequencing was by immunoSEQ multiplex PCR. The sample contains 55,000 to 85,000 clones, 80% to 90% of which appear only once. V dropped 6 bases and J dropped 10 bases, with 16 bases sitting between them. The germline V gene encodes CDR1 MNHEY and CDR2 SVGAGI. This CDR3 is built from 13 residues. This TCR derives from a woman aged 45-60 years with head and neck cancer. The sample taken for sequencing was PBMCs. The chain couples TRBV6-5 to TRBJ2-1; no firm D call. CDR3 loop: CASSPAIDWEQFF. The CDR3 DNA follows: TGTGCCAGCAGCCCAGCCATCGACTGGGAGCAGTTCTTC.